Each of the 21 T cell receptor beta chains below was sequenced from the same sample in a study of cytomegalovirus exposure and HLA in healthy donors. A multiplex PCR was run with 60 Vbeta primers and 13 Jbeta primers. The method was immunoSEQ multiplex PCR; TCRdb's version includes in-frame clones alone and lacks a portion of them. The sample shows hundreds of thousands of clones, more than 85% of them seen only once. The sequencing input was PBMCs. These receptors all come from a woman under 30 in good health and CMV-seronegative.

The chain has TRBV2 and TRBJ2-2; TRBD1 matches at 8 bases. The CDR3 length is 14 residues. The germline CDR1 and CDR2 sequences are SNHLY and FYNNEI. V was pared by 6 bases and J by 8 bases, with 8 bases of the junction left unmatched. CDR3 sequence reads: CASRGTRGRGELFF. The CDR3 nucleotides are TGTGCCAGCAGAGGGACCAGGGGGCGAGGGGAGCTGTTTTTT.

The chain recombines TRBV13 with TRBJ2-7, with TRBD1 matching over 10 bases. CDR1 and CDR2 from the germline V gene are PRHDT and FYEKMQ (reference sequence). This CDR3 region has 14 residues. Germline trimming cut 4 bases from V and 6 bases from J; bases unmatched to any gene: 6. The DNA of the CDR3 is TGTGCCAGCAGCTCCGGGACAGGGGTTACCGAGCAGTACTTC. It codes for CASSSGTGVTEQYF.

This clone was picked up one time. The chain recombines TRBV11-2 with TRBJ1-3; the D is unclear. The CDR3 consists of 17 residues. The germline gives CDR1 SGHAT, CDR2 FQNNGV. The germline V and J ends were trimmed by 5 bases and 0 bases, with 17 bases remaining between them. This CDR3 reads CASSTRPTAFSGNTIYF. The CDR3 bases are TGTGCCAGCAGCACCCGACCTACAGCATTCTCTGGAAACACCATATATTTT. Drawing the rest from reference TRBV11-2 and TRBJ1-3, the complete variable domain is EAGVAQSPRYKIIEKRQSVAFWCNPISGHATLYWYQQILGQGPKLLIQFQNNGVVDDSQLPKDRFSAERLKGVDSTLKIQPAKLEDSAVYLCASSTRPTAFSGNTIYFGEGSWLTVV.

V and J are TRBV5-4 and TRBJ2-7, with 7 bases aligning to TRBD1. Trimming removed 2 bases from V and 5 bases from J; junction bases left unmatched: 10. This CDR3 has 15 residues. The germline gives CDR1 SGHNT, CDR2 YYREEE (reference sequence). Here the CDR3 reads CASSFRGGEKDEQYF. In DNA, the CDR3 is TGTGCCAGCAGCTTCAGAGGGGGCGAAAAGGACGAGCAGTACTTC.

V usage is TRBV19 and J usage is TRBJ1-5; D possibly corresponds to TRBD1 (5 bases). The CDR3 extends over 15 amino acids. CDR1 is LNHDA, CDR2 SQIVND, per germline (reference sequence). The V end was cut by 1 base, the J end by 3 bases, with 10 bases between. DNA of the CDR3: TGTGCCAGTAGTATAGTGACAGTATTCAATCAGCCCCAGCATTTT. Its protein is CASSIVTVFNQPQHF.

The chain is built from TRBV9 and TRBJ2-1; D not resolved. Per germline, CDR1 SGDLS and CDR2 YYNGEE. V lost 0 bases, J lost 7 bases, and 11 bases lay in between. The CDR3 has 14 residues. CDR3 loop: CASSVAANGNEQFF. The CDR3 nucleotides read TGTGCCAGCAGCGTAGCAGCGAACGGGAATGAGCAGTTCTTC. Combining the CDR3 with reference TRBV9 and TRBJ2-1 gives the whole variable domain DSGVTQTPKHLITATGQRVTLRCSPRSGDLSVYWYQQSLDQGLQFLIQYYNGEERAKGNILERFSAQQFPDLHSELNLSSLELGDSALYFCASSVAANGNEQFFGPGTRLTVL.

This chain uses TRBV18 with TRBJ2-7; tentatively, D is TRBD2 (5 bases). The V end lost 4 bases, the J end lost 6 bases, and 19 bases lay between the germline ends. CDR1 is KGHSH, CDR2 LQKENI, per germline. This CDR3 comprises 15 residues. CDR3 amino acids: CASSQIAGVGGEQYF. The CDR3, as DNA: TGTGCCAGCTCACAGATTGCCGGGGTAGGTGGCGAGCAGTACTTC.

This sequence joins TRBV21-1 and TRBJ2-3; the table's D call of TRBD2 was not tested on the DNA. TRBV21-1 is reported as a pseudogene. There are 17 residues in the CDR3. In DNA, the CDR3 is TGTGCCAGCACAGCAACGGCGGGGGTCAGTGACACAGATACGCAGTATTTT. Its protein product is CASTATAGVSDTDTQYF.

The rearrangement uses TRBV6-1 and TRBJ2-1; 7 positions match TRBD2. The germline V gene has CDR1 MNHNS and CDR2 SASEGT. V trimming: 3 bases; J trimming: 15 bases; junction bases outside the gene matches: 2. The CDR3 spans 10 residues. The CDR3, as DNA: TGTGCCAGCAGTGAGGAGCGGGGGTTCTTC. Its translation: CASSEERGFF.

The V call is TRBV9, the J call TRBJ2-7; TRBD2 agrees at 8 bases. Germline-derived CDR1 and CDR2 are SGDLS and YYNGEE. This CDR3 has 14 amino acids. J was trimmed by 2 bases and V by 4 bases; bases with no gene match: 5. For the CDR3, the DNA is TGTGCCAGCAGCCCCTTAGCGGGACCCTACGAGCAGTACTTC. As protein: CASSPLAGPYEQYF.

The rearrangement uses TRBV29-1 and TRBJ1-1; TRBD1 is a possible D gene (6 bases). The CDR3 is 14 amino acids. V shed 4 bases and J shed 0 bases, with 12 bases lying between them. Per the germline V gene, CDR1 is SQVTM and CDR2 is ANQGSEA. The CDR3: CSVAGAALNTEAFF. Written as DNA, the CDR3 is TGCAGCGTTGCAGGGGCCGCCCTGAACACTGAAGCTTTCTTT.

The chain combines TRBV5-1 with TRBJ2-3; 9 bases match TRBD2. Looked up from germline, CDR1 is SGHRS and CDR2 is YFSETQ. V trimming: 6 bases; J trimming: 2 bases; junction bases outside the gene matches: 16. The CDR3 has 18 amino acids. The CDR3 loop is CASKDPPLAGILTDTQYF. The CDR3 nucleotides are TGCGCCAGCAAAGACCCCCCCCTAGCGGGGATACTCACAGATACGCAGTATTTT. Together with reference TRBV5-1 and TRBJ2-3, the CDR3 gives the full variable domain: KAGVTQTPRYLIKTRGQQVTLSCSPISGHRSVSWYQQTPGQGLQFLFEYFSETQRNKGNFPGRFSGRQFSNSRSEMNVSTLELGDSALYLCASKDPPLAGILTDTQYFGPGTRLTVL.

This sequence joins TRBV6-5 and TRBJ1-6, with 7 bases matching TRBD1. The CDR3 runs to 15 residues. Trimming cost V 6 bases and J 7 bases; bases outside gene matches: 9. CDR1 is MNHEY, CDR2 SVGAGI, per germline. This CDR3 reads CASRWGTVGNSPLHF. CDR3 bases: TGTGCCAGCAGATGGGGGACAGTGGGGAATTCACCCCTCCACTTT.

For the CDR3, the DNA is TGTGCCAGCAGTTCGACTATTGGGGCCAACGTCCTGACTTTC. This gives the protein CASSSTIGANVLTF. This chain links TRBV6-5 with TRBJ2-6, with a weak D call TRBD2 (5 bases). Trimming shortened V by 4 bases and J by 3 bases, and 7 bases separated the two germline ends. This CDR3 region has 14 residues. Germline assignment: CDR1 MNHEY and CDR2 SVGAGI.

The genes are TRBV4-1 and TRBJ2-1; TRBD2 is a possible D gene (6 bases). The germline V gene has CDR1 MGHRA and CDR2 YSYEKL. The V and J ends lost 3 bases and 7 bases respectively, with 19 bases between them. The CDR3 runs to 16 residues. In DNA, the CDR3 is TGCGCCAGCAGCCAGACTACTGGGAGGATGGGAAATGAGCAGTTCTTC. This translates into CASSQTTGRMGNEQFF.

This chain connects TRBV30 to TRBJ1-2, with 8 bases matching TRBD1. CDR3 length: 13 residues. CDR1 is GTSNPN and CDR2 is SVGIG in the germline V gene (reference sequence). The trim removed 4 bases at V and 2 bases at J, leaving 3 bases unmatched. As DNA, the CDR3 is TGTGCCTGGACGACAGGGGCCAACTATGGCTACACCTTC. Protein sequence: CAWTTGANYGYTF. Full variable domain (outside the CDR3, taken from reference TRBV30 and TRBJ1-2): SQTIHQWPATLVQPVGSPLSLECTVEGTSNPNLYWYRQAAGRGLQLLFYSVGIGQISSEVPQNLSASRPQDRQFILSSKKLLLSDSGFYLCAWTTGANYGYTFGSGTRLTVV.

The chain uses TRBV19 and TRBJ1-2; 8 nucleotides agree with TRBD1. V trimming: 5 bases; J trimming: 5 bases; junction bases outside the gene matches: 16. Per the germline V gene, CDR1 is LNHDA and CDR2 is SQIVND (reference sequence). The CDR3 spans 17 residues. CDR3 amino acids: CASSPPLLLRQGYGYTF. The CDR3 region has the DNA TGTGCCAGTAGTCCACCCCTCCTCCTCCGACAGGGGTATGGCTACACCTTC.

The gene calls are TRBV7-2 and TRBJ2-1; TRBD2 aligns across 10 bases. The V segment lost 1 base and the J segment 4 bases; nucleotides outside the gene matches: 1. The CDR3 runs 15 residues. Germline values: CDR1 SGHTA, CDR2 FQGNSA. This CDR3 is CASSLELAGYNEQFF. The CDR3 DNA follows: TGTGCCAGCAGCTTAGAACTAGCGGGGTACAATGAGCAGTTCTTC.

J is TRBJ2-5 and V is TRBV29-1, with a possible D match to TRBD1 (6 bases). Trimming took 3 bases from V and 5 from J, leaving 16 bases between them. The CDR3 is 14 residues long. Per germline, CDR1 SQVTM and CDR2 ANQGSEA. The CDR3 nucleotides are TGCAGCGTTGATGTGGTGGGGGCTGGGGAGACCCAGTACTTC. Amino acid sequence: CSVDVVGAGETQYF. The complete variable domain, with remaining parts taken from reference TRBV29-1 and TRBJ2-5, reads SAVISQKPSRDICQRGTSLTIQCQVDSQVTMMFWYRQQPGQSLTLIATANQGSEATYESGFVIDKFPISRPNLTFSTLTVSNMSPEDSSIYLCSVDVVGAGETQYFGPGTRLLVL.

Note on this clone: Germline and junction disagree at one end, which may indicate a read error. J is TRBJ1-2 and V is TRBV6-5; D ambiguous. The V gene's germline CDR1 is MNHEY and CDR2 SVGAGI. The CDR3 sequence is 13 residues long. Here the CDR3 DNA reads TGTGCCAGCAGAGGAGGGTACGACTATGTCTACACCTTC. It encodes CASRGGYDYVYTF.

V gene TRBV6-6 combines with J gene TRBJ2-5; no reliable D call. The CDR3 length is 13 residues. Trimming took 3 bases from V and 2 from J, leaving 7 bases between them. From germline, CDR1 is MNHNY and CDR2 SVGAGI (reference sequence). CDR3 in DNA: TGTGCCAGCAGTTATGGCAGGCAAGAGACCCAGTACTTC. This codes for CASSYGRQETQYF.